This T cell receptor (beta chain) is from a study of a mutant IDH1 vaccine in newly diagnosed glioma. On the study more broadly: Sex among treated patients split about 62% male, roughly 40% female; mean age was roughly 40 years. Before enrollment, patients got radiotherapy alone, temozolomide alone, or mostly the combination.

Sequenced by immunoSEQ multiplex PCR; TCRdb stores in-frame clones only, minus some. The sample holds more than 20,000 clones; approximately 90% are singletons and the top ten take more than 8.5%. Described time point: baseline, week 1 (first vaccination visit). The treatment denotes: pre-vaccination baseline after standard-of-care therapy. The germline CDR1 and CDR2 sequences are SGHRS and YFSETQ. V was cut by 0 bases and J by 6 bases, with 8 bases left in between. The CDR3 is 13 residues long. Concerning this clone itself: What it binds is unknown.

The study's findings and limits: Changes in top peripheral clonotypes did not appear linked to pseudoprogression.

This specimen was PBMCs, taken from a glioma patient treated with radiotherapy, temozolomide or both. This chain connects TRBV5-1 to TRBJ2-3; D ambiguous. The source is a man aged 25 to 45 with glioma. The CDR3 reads CASSLDSGDTQYF. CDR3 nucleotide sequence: TGCGCCAGCAGCTTGGACTCCGGGGATACGCAGTATTTT. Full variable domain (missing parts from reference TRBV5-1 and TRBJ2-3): KAGVTQTPRYLIKTRGQQVTLSCSPISGHRSVSWYQQTPGQGLQFLFEYFSETQRNKGNFPGRFSGRQFSNSRSEMNVSTLELGDSALYLCASSLDSGDTQYFGPGTRLTVL.